This is a list of T cell receptor beta chains from one sample in a study of type 1 and type 2 diabetes patients. One entry per CDR3 protein, called by TCRdb with MiXCR from the multiplex PCR reads. The sample contains a few hundred thousand distinct CDR3 sequences, over 45% of which appear only once. Material for sequencing was peripheral blood mononuclear cells (PBMCs). These receptors all stem from a man aged 18 to 29 with type 2 diabetes. Each CDR3 is given with its conserved first and last residue. Clone size, where shown, is once, few, many, or a class for clones that have expanded.

clone_size	v_call	j_call	cdr3_aa
-	TRBV25-1	TRBJ1-3	CASMRPTGNTIYF
-	TRBV12-3/TRBV12-4	TRBJ2-6	CASRRDRGVTGANVLTF
-	TRBV15	TRBJ2-5	CATSRDGQGAWETQYF
-	TRBV10-1	TRBJ2-1	CASSEYASGSRFF
-	TRBV4-3	TRBJ2-5	CASSLSRQGVKTQYF
-	TRBV7-8	TRBJ2-7	CASSSIRAGAYEQYF
few	TRBV2	TRBJ2-7	CASREPGFQTYEQYF
-	TRBV12-3/TRBV12-4	TRBJ2-7	CASSLVGGGPGCEQYF
-	TRBV5-1	TRBJ2-7	CASSPLAGTTYEQYF
many	TRBV2	TRBJ1-4	CASSSPLGNEKLFF
-	TRBV20-1	TRBJ2-7	CSAREPPRNEQYF
-	TRBV30	TRBJ2-7	CAWRLTSGPAYEQYF
-	TRBV7-8	TRBJ1-1	CASSLVRDLEAFF
-	TRBV9	TRBJ2-2	CASSLDAGANTGELFF
-	TRBV6-1	TRBJ1-5	CASSRDGVQPQHF
-	TRBV7-9	TRBJ1-1	CASSGSGRTEAFF
few	TRBV19	TRBJ1-5	CAWSGHSNQPQHF
once	TRBV18	TRBJ2-5	CASSPRHAGVGETQYF
-	TRBV24-1	TRBJ2-1	CATSARTSGGAFSEDNEQFF
few	TRBV19	TRBJ1-1	CATRKRKENTEAFF
-	TRBV10-1	TRBJ2-5	CAISESTAETQYF
-	TRBV19	TRBJ2-7	CASSWGGTYEQYF
-	TRBV19	TRBJ2-2	CASSMIAGTGELFF
-	TRBV7-7	TRBJ1-1	CASSLNDVTEAFF
few	TRBV29-1	TRBJ2-5	CSVAPPVLQETQYF
-	TRBV9	TRBJ2-3	CASSVRGTSGGAATDTQYF
-	TRBV9	TRBJ2-1	CASSYTFSSYNEQFF
many	TRBV7-8	TRBJ1-5	CASSLVGGPPRYSNQPQHF
many	TRBV30	TRBJ1-4	CAWSATNEKLFF
-	TRBV30	TRBJ1-6	CAWSENRAMNSPLHF
-	TRBV29-1	TRBJ2-7	CSAVTGGSYEQYF
-	TRBV5-1	TRBJ1-6	CASRYRASYNSPLHF
-	TRBV30	TRBJ2-5	CAFWTSGEGIETQYF
few	TRBV6-2/TRBV6-3	TRBJ2-7	CASSEDFGAGAIRQYF
-	TRBV12-3/TRBV12-4	TRBJ2-5	CASSKGREETQYF
-	TRBV24-1	TRBJ2-3	CATSWSSGTDTQYF
-	TRBV9	TRBJ2-3	CASSETSGRGTQYF